Sequencing of this T cell receptor (beta chain) was carried out in a study of shared clonotypes between healthy human individuals (dated by TCRdb to about 2020). For context, the study as a whole: A couple of women and a few men aged 18 to 49 years were included in the cohort. To estimate repertoire size and how much clonotypes are shared between individuals, the study performed deep sequencing of blood TCR repertoires from roughly five healthy adults. Libraries were prepared and TCR repertoires were sequenced by different laboratories using diverse techniques, in order to increase sequencing depth and limit assay-specific biases. Per donor, three plates each were used for CD4 naive and CD4 memory, two for CD8 naive, and one for CD8 memory. Between about 0.9 and 10 billion PBMCs per donor were obtained by leukapheresis.

The investigation overall reported the following: The small number of donors limited the genetic and exposure-history diversity represented. Incomplete sequencing was indicated by rarefaction of sorted-subset datasets, despite the large sequencing depth. When a handful of donors were compared, the shared fraction of clonotypes was roughly 4.8% for naive CD4, more than 3% for naive CD8, roughly 2.5% for memory CD4, and around 0.37% for memory CD8. Based on pairwise subsampling, the degree of clonotype sharing among donors was expected to be affected by sequencing depth. Compared with non-shared clonotypes, clonotypes shared by all four sorted-subset donors had higher generation probabilities. Sampling was limited to blood, and TCR repertoires in tissue likely differ from TCR repertoires in blood. Naive subsets generally had larger estimated clonotype richness than memory subsets.

As to this clone: Its cognate antigen has yet to be identified. Base qualities are missing; no much larger clone stands one base away.

TCR CDR3 regions were amplified from genomic DNA by multiplex PCR using the deep immunoSEQ assay. Genomic DNA extracted from each cell subset was distributed evenly over all wells of several immunoSEQ 96-well plates, and each plate served as one replicate. For sorted subsets, each replicate PCR was loaded with approximately 190 ng genomic DNA, equivalent to approximately 27,000 T cell genomes. Purified libraries were quantified with a Qubit 3.0 fluorometer, sized on a Bioanalyzer 2100, and re-quantified with the KAPA Library Quantification kit. Every immunoSEQ 96-well plate was sequenced on a separate single-read 150-cycle Illumina NextSeq 550 flow cell. The published analysis was carried out like this. Because the immunoSEQ output held only junctional sequences and lacked quality scores, the filtering could not match the filtering applied to full-length reads. To assign V/J genes and CDR3, sequences were annotated using PyIR, a Python wrapper for IgBLAST v1.9, with IMGT germline references. Reads were filtered out if the reads had weak V/J assignments (E-value above 1e-6), no CDR3, stop codons, out-of-frame junctions, or ambiguous translated residues. V3J clonotypes were defined as sequences sharing an identical inferred V gene, J gene, and CDR3 amino acid sequence. Percentage overlap between repertoires was computed as shared unique clonotypes divided by the size of the smaller repertoire. RTK rarefaction, the Chao1 estimator, and Recon v2.1 estimates of unobserved clonotypes were used to assess repertoire richness. Generation probabilities for all TCRbeta clonotypes obtained by the gDNA method from four donors were computed using OLGA. TCRdb carries this immuneACCESS record with in-frame sequences only. Its versions omit some clonotypes, under half of them owing to an unresolved V gene in the studies checked, with the rest unexplained. The V and J calls and the clone size are those of that table, but D and trimming were determined from the DNA. Present in this sample are some 1.5 million clones, roughly 96% of which were seen just once. 0.95% to 1.5% of the sample is held by the ten biggest clonotypes.

Donors were healthy HIV-negative adults with no recently reported acute infections or vaccinations. Every donor was a Caucasian adult residing in Nashville, Tennessee, USA. CD4+ T cells were enriched by magnetic negative selection, after which naive cells were positively selected on CD45RA and the negative fraction was taken as the memory subset. After blood collection by leukapheresis, PBMCs were isolated using Ficoll-Histopaque density gradient centrifugation and then cryopreserved in the vapor phase of liquid nitrogen. Analytical flow cytometry was used to check the purity and quantity of each magnetically sorted T cell population. Each sorted fraction had its genomic DNA isolated and then quantified by UV absorbance on a Nanodrop 2000c. The CDR3 runs 11 residues from the cysteine to the phenylalanine. Only CDR3 DNA is held: 33 bases, read in frame from base 1. Sequences SQVTM (CDR1) and ANQGSEA (CDR2) are obtained from the germline V gene.

The sequenced sample consisted of naive CD4+ T cells sorted from blood. Reading the label with the study, this specimen's cell subset or site is: CD45RA+ positively selected. The receptor chain draws on TRBV29-1 and TRBJ2-5, with TRBD2 tentatively as D gene (5 bases match). The clonotype comes from a man aged 25-45 years in good health. In nucleotide form, the sequence is TGCACCCTCCGGGAACAAGAGACCCAGTACTTC. Its product reads: CTLREQETQYF.